This passage covers 24 T cell receptor beta chains from one sample sequenced in a study of shared clonotypes between healthy human individuals. Profiling relied on immunoSEQ multiplex PCR, and the TCRdb table lists in-frame clones only, not all of them. The table records about 490,000 clones, about 84% of them present only once. The specimen sequenced was PBMCs. Receptor source: a woman between 40 and 50 years old in good health. Some clones in this sample may be carry-over from other donors' samples.

The chain is built from TRBV5-1 and TRBJ2-1; 9 nucleotides align to TRBD1. Per germline, CDR1 SGHRS and CDR2 YFSETQ. This CDR3 contains 15 residues. Trimming cost V 4 bases and J 3 bases; bases outside gene matches: 5. CDR3 amino acids: CASSIQGANYNEQFF. CDR3 bases: TGCGCCAGCAGCATACAGGGGGCAAACTACAATGAGCAGTTCTTC.

The chain combines TRBV21-1 with TRBJ2-7; TRBD1 is the table's D call, not checked against the DNA. TRBV21-1 is designated a pseudogene. The CDR3 spans 17 residues. The CDR3 DNA sequence: TGTGCCAGCAGCAAAGGGACCCGGGACAGGGGGACCTACGAGCAGTACTTC. It specifies CASSKGTRDRGTYEQYF.

Comments on this clone: This sequence is one base from a far larger clone and is likely a read error. This rearrangement joins TRBV6-4 to TRBJ2-3; 8 positions match TRBD2. There are 15 residues in the CDR3. Germline lookup yields CDR1 MRHNA and CDR2 SNTAGT. The CDR3 here is CVSSDSSGSTDTQYF. The CDR3 nucleotides are TGTGTCAGCAGTGACTCTAGCGGGAGCACAGATACGCAGTATTTT.

The chain combines TRBV28 with TRBJ1-2; D remains ambiguous. V dropped 6 bases and J dropped 4 bases, with 12 bases sitting between them. The V gene's germline CDR1 is MDHEN and CDR2 SYDVKM. The CDR3 contains 13 residues. The DNA for the CDR3 is TGTGCCAGCAGACCCGGTCTGGTCTATGGCTACACCTTC. Protein sequence: CASRPGLVYGYTF.

In its sample, this clone was seen a few times. V is TRBV27 and J is TRBJ1-5, with 7 bases matching TRBD1. The V gene's germline CDR1 is MNHEY and CDR2 SMNVEV (reference sequence). The ends lost 6 bases at V and 3 bases at J; junction bases unmatched: 8. The CDR3 is 15 amino acids. Here the CDR3 DNA reads TGTGCCAGCAGGGTTGACAGGGCTTACAATCAGCCCCAGCATTTT. Protein product: CASRVDRAYNQPQHF.

The sample holds many counts of this clone. The chain employs TRBV9 and TRBJ2-5, with D possibly being TRBD2 (5 bases). Trimming took 0 bases from V and 4 from J, leaving 13 bases between them. The CDR3 totals 15 residues. CDR1 and CDR2 from the germline V gene are SGDLS and YYNGEE. CDR3 in DNA: TGTGCCAGCAGCGTAGATCCTAGCAGAGGAGAGACCCAGTACTTC. This gives the protein CASSVDPSRGETQYF.

V gene TRBV2 combines with J gene TRBJ1-2, with 7 nucleotides matching TRBD1. With 6 bases clipped from V and 4 bases from J, the junction kept 5 bases outside the gene matches. Germline-derived CDR1 and CDR2 are SNHLY and FYNNEI. CDR3 length: 13 residues. Written as DNA, the CDR3 is TGTGCCAGCAGCGAGGACAGGTTCTATGGCTACACCTTC. Translation gives CASSEDRFYGYTF.

To note about this clone: With a far larger clone one base away, a read error is the likely cause. Other nucleotide sequences from this sample produce the same CDR3. The J gene is TRBJ2-6, the V gene TRBV15; 7 bases agree with TRBD1. The CDR3 contains 16 residues. Germline V lookup: CDR1 LNHNV, CDR2 YYDKDF (reference sequence). CDR3: CATSDRAISGANVLTF. In nucleotides, the CDR3 is TGTGCCACAAGCGACAGGGCGATCTCTGGTGCCAACGTCCTGACTTTC.

V usage is TRBV9 and J usage is TRBJ2-5; TRBD1 matches at 8 bases. This CDR3 region has 14 residues. The V gene end was trimmed by 3 bases and the J gene end by 3 bases; junction bases not matched to a gene: 4. Per the germline V gene, CDR1 is SGDLS and CDR2 is YYNGEE. This chain's CDR3 is CASSAGTGKETQYF. The CDR3 DNA is TGTGCCAGCAGCGCCGGGACAGGAAAAGAGACCCAGTACTTC. Looking up the rest from reference TRBV9 and TRBJ2-5 gives the full variable domain: DSGVTQTPKHLITATGQRVTLRCSPRSGDLSVYWYQQSLDQGLQFLIQYYNGEERAKGNILERFSAQQFPDLHSELNLSSLELGDSALYFCASSAGTGKETQYFGPGTRLLVL.

Concerning this clone itself: In the same sample, other DNA sequences code for this CDR3. V and J are TRBV29-1 and TRBJ1-1; D is unresolved. The CDR3 spans 14 residues. CDR1 and CDR2 from the germline V gene are SQVTM and ANQGSEA. Trimming cost V 4 bases and J 7 bases, with 19 bases left between them. The CDR3 here is CSVVLTRDGIEAFF. CDR3 nucleotides: TGCAGCGTTGTCCTAACCCGGGATGGTATTGAAGCTTTCTTT.

Remarks on this clone: A much larger clone differs by one base, so this may be a read error. The V and J genes are TRBV9 and TRBJ2-1; D is uncertain. Deletions cut 0 bases from V and 6 bases from J, with 7 bases between. Germline V gene sequence: CDR1 SGDLS, CDR2 YYNGEE. This CDR3 contains 13 residues. CDR3 sequence (DNA): TGTGCCAGCAGCGTAGACGGGTTCAATGAGCAGTTCTTC. Translated, it gives CASSVDGFNEQFF. Using reference TRBV9 and TRBJ2-1 for the parts outside the CDR3, the full variable domain is DSGVTQTPKHLITATGQRVTLRCSPRSGDLSVYWYQQSLDQGLQFLIQYYNGEERAKGNILERFSAQQFPDLHSELNLSSLELGDSALYFCASSVDGFNEQFFGPGTRLTVL.

The genes are TRBV28 and TRBJ2-3; D is undetermined. The CDR3 extends over 12 amino acids. From germline, CDR1 is MDHEN and CDR2 SYDVKM. Trimming took 2 bases from V and 6 from J, leaving 6 bases between them. This chain's CDR3 is CASSLVRDTQYF. CDR3 bases: TGTGCCAGCAGTTTAGTCCGCGATACGCAGTATTTT.

On this clone: This likely reflects a read error, since a far larger clone is one base away. The chain's CDR3 is CSCGLRGYNEQFF. The CDR3 coding sequence is TGCAGCTGTGGCCTTAGGGGGTACAATGAGCAGTTCTTC. This chain joins TRBV29-1 and TRBJ2-1; tentatively, D is TRBD1 (6 bases). This CDR3 is built from 13 residues. Trimming shortened V by 8 bases and J by 4 bases, and 15 bases separated the two germline ends. Per the germline V gene, CDR1 is SQVTM and CDR2 is ANQGSEA.

Worth noting for this clone: A read error is likely here: a far larger clone is one base away. The chain joins TRBV18 to TRBJ2-7; D uncertain. The CDR3 has 13 residues. V was cut by 3 bases and J by 2 bases, with 8 bases left in between. Germline V gene sequence: CDR1 KGHSH, CDR2 LQKENI. The CDR3 bases are TGTGCCAGCTCACCCGGGTATCCCTACGAGCAGTACTTC. Translating gives CASSPGYPYEQYF.

This clone was seen only once. Within the sample, other DNA sequences also encode this same CDR3. This chain joins TRBV10-3 and TRBJ1-3, with unresolved D. The germline V gene has CDR1 ENHRY and CDR2 SYGVKD. V lost 0 bases to trimming and J lost 3 bases, with 0 bases between them. The CDR3 spans 12 residues. The CDR3 reads CAISESGNTIYF. CDR3 in DNA: TGTGCCATCAGTGAGTCTGGAAACACCATATATTTT.

This chain's CDR3 is CASSPSDRGGKLFF. The CDR3 DNA is TGTGCCAGCAGCCCCTCGGACAGGGGCGGAAAACTGTTTTTT. This chain uses TRBV7-6 with TRBJ1-4; 9 nucleotides agree with TRBD1. The CDR3 consists of 14 residues. Per germline, CDR1 SGHVS and CDR2 FNYEAQ. The junction had 8 bases not matched to a gene; V was cut back by 5 bases and J by 10 bases.

The chain has TRBV5-4 and TRBJ2-7, with 8 bases identical to TRBD2. In germline, CDR1 is SGHNT, CDR2 YYREEE (reference sequence). V gave up 4 bases and J gave up 0 bases; unmatched junction bases: 9. The CDR3 loop spans 16 amino acids. CDR3 in amino acids: CASSPTSGRLSYEQYF. CDR3 nucleotide sequence: TGTGCCAGCAGCCCGACAAGCGGGAGACTCTCCTACGAGCAGTACTTC.

This clone was seen repeatedly, ten times or more. At the DNA level, this CDR3 is encoded by other sequences in the same sample as well. This chain joins TRBV4-1 and TRBJ2-3; tentatively, D is TRBD2 (7 bases). The germline V gene has CDR1 MGHRA and CDR2 YSYEKL. This CDR3 is 16 amino acids long. Trimming removed 6 bases from V and 2 bases from J, with 18 bases in between. The CDR3 sequence is CASRGGSSGPTDTQYF. The CDR3 DNA reads as TGCGCCAGCAGAGGGGGGTCTAGCGGACCCACAGATACGCAGTATTTT.

The CDR3 sequence: CASSLEWGDRGDGYTF. CDR3 bases: TGTGCCAGCAGCTTAGAGTGGGGGGATCGTGGAGATGGCTACACCTTC. The gene calls are TRBV7-9 and TRBJ1-2, with D tentatively TRBD1 (5 bases). The CDR3 loop spans 16 amino acids. The V end was cut by 1 base, the J end by 6 bases, with 18 bases between. CDR1 and CDR2 from the germline V gene are SEHNR and FQNEAQ (reference sequence).

In the case of this clone: It differs at one base from a far larger clone, so likely a read error. In the same sample, other DNA sequences code for this CDR3. The rearrangement joins TRBV7-9 to TRBJ2-1; 8 bases agree with TRBD2. The V gene's germline CDR1 is SEHNR and CDR2 FQNEAQ (reference sequence). Trimming cost V 5 bases and J 0 bases; bases outside gene matches: 3. The CDR3 runs to 15 residues. CDR3: CASSPSGSSYNEQFF. DNA of the CDR3: TGTGCCAGCAGCCCCAGCGGGAGCTCCTACAATGAGCAGTTCTTC.

This clone was observed once. The chain has TRBV2 and TRBJ2-1; no firm D call. V lost 4 bases to trimming and J lost 0 bases, with 13 bases between them. Germline V gives CDR1 SNHLY, CDR2 FYNNEI. This CDR3 spans 16 amino acids. CDR3 in DNA: TGTGCCAGCAGTGCTTTTTCCGTGGGCTCCTACAATGAGCAGTTCTTC. Translated, it gives CASSAFSVGSYNEQFF.

The chain has TRBV28 and TRBJ2-2; D assignment may be TRBD1 or TRBD2 (6 bases each). The germline V gene has CDR1 MDHEN and CDR2 SYDVKM. The V and J ends lost 6 bases and 5 bases respectively, with 19 bases between them. The CDR3 runs to 16 residues. CDR3 bases: TGTGCCAGCAGCCCAGTGGGGGGCGAGTTGACCGGGGAGCTGTTTTTT. This sequence encodes CASSPVGGELTGELFF.

This clone occurred a few times. The chain has TRBV27 and TRBJ2-2; D uncertain. Germline CDR1 is MNHEY and CDR2 is SMNVEV (reference sequence). Trimming removed 3 bases at V and 4 bases at J, with 9 bases between. This CDR3 is 14 amino acids long. CDR3 region: CASSFLETTGELFF. Here the CDR3 DNA reads TGTGCCAGCAGTTTTCTCGAGACCACCGGGGAGCTGTTTTTT.

This chain joins TRBV29-1 and TRBJ1-1, with D unresolved. CDR1 is SQVTM, CDR2 ANQGSEA, per germline. V shed 7 bases and J shed 1 base, with 10 bases lying between them. The CDR3 is 12 residues long. The CDR3 here is CSASTGNTEAFF. The DNA for the CDR3 is TGCAGCGCGTCGACGGGGAACACTGAAGCTTTCTTT.